Listed here are 25 T cell receptor beta chains from one sample, sequenced in a study of early T cells in non-severe SARS-CoV-2 infection. TCRdb re-analysed the 5' RACE reads in MiXCR, keeping a single row per CDR3 protein. In the table there are tens of thousands of distinct CDR3 sequences, less than 4.5% of which are singletons. Specimen: whole blood. These receptors were taken from an adult who was a healthcare worker with PCR-confirmed SARS-CoV-2 infection or an uninfected control (not recorded which).

Ten or more counts support this clonotype. The J gene is TRBJ2-7, the V gene TRBV2, with 12 bases identical to TRBD2. Germline-derived CDR1 and CDR2 are SNHLY and FYNNEI. The V and J ends lost 3 bases and 7 bases, in that order; junction bases with no gene match: 16. The CDR3 is made up of 18 amino acids. This CDR3 reads CASSDPTSGGPKGMEQYF. The CDR3 DNA reads TGTGCCAGCAGTGACCCCACTAGCGGGGGGCCCAAGGGTATGGAGCAGTACTTC.

This clonotype was picked up many times. The V call is TRBV28, the J call TRBJ2-7, with a weak D call TRBD2 (5 bases). CDR1 and CDR2 (germline): MDHEN, SYDVKM. The CDR3 is 15 amino acids. Trimming shortened V by 5 bases and J by 9 bases, and 23 bases separated the two germline ends. CDR3 region: CASSVRDRLIMGQYF. DNA for the CDR3: TGTGCCAGCAGTGTCCGGGATAGACTCATTATGGGGCAGTACTTC. The whole variable domain, remainder taken from reference TRBV28 and TRBJ2-7, is DVKVTQSSRYLVKRTGEKVFLECVQDMDHENMFWYRQDPGLGLRLIYFSYDVKMKEKGDIPEGYSVSREKKERFSLILESASTNQTSMYLCASSVRDRLIMGQYFGPGTRLTVT.

This clonotype was counted many times. V and J are TRBV7-2 and TRBJ1-5; possibly TRBD1 for D (5 bases). V was clipped by 2 bases and J by 4 bases, with 9 bases between them. The CDR3 contains 14 residues. Germline CDR1 is SGHTA and CDR2 is FQGNSA. The CDR3 region is CASSLSRDNQPQHF. The DNA for the CDR3 is TGTGCCAGCAGCTTAAGCAGGGATAATCAGCCCCAGCATTTT. The full variable domain, completed using reference TRBV7-2 and TRBJ1-5, is GAGVSQSPSNKVTEKGKDVELRCDPISGHTALYWYRQSLGQGLEFLIYFQGNSAPDKSGLPSDRFSAERTGGSVSTLTIQRTQQEDSAVYLCASSLSRDNQPQHFGDGTRLSIL.

CDR3 bases: TGTGCCAGCAGCTTATTGACTAGCGGGGTCACAGATACGCAGTATTTT. Residues: CASSLLTSGVTDTQYF. V gene TRBV7-8 combines with J gene TRBJ2-3; 11 nucleotides match TRBD2. Per germline, CDR1 SGHVS and CDR2 FQNEAQ. V trimming: 2 bases; J trimming: 2 bases; junction bases outside the gene matches: 3. The CDR3 is 16 amino acids. The full variable domain, with the rest looked up from reference TRBV7-8 and TRBJ2-3, is GAGVSQSPRYKVAKRGQDVALRCDPISGHVSLFWYQQALGQGPEFLTYFQNEAQLDKSGLPSDRFFAERPEGSVSTLKIQRTQQEDSAVYLCASSLLTSGVTDTQYFGPGTRLTVL.

This clonotype was picked up many times. The rearrangement joins TRBV5-8 to TRBJ1-6; D possibly corresponds to TRBD1 (5 bases). CDR1 SGHTS and CDR2 YDEGEE come from the germline V gene. This CDR3 is built from 13 residues. V lost 4 bases, J lost 10 bases, and 12 bases lay in between. The CDR3 bases are TGTGCCAGCAGCCCCGGGGGGAAATCACCCCTCCACTTT. Its translation: CASSPGGKSPLHF.

This clonotype was detected ten times or more. The chain couples TRBV20-1 to TRBJ1-2; 7 bases are shared with TRBD1. The CDR3 has 14 amino acids. J was trimmed by 4 bases and V by 0 bases; bases with no gene match: 5. Germline CDR1 and CDR2: DFQATT and SNEGSKA (reference sequence). CDR3 sequence reads: CSARDPGDSYGYTF. CDR3 bases: TGCAGTGCTAGAGACCCTGGGGACAGCTATGGCTACACCTTC.

The table lists this clonotype with many counts. This chain uses TRBV6-1 with TRBJ2-7; TRBD2 is a possible D gene (6 bases). Deletions cut 7 bases from V and 6 bases from J, with 19 bases between. This CDR3 is 14 amino acids long. Germline V gives CDR1 MNHNS, CDR2 SASEGT. Here the CDR3 DNA reads TGTGCCAGCACTAAAACTCCGCAGGGAGGCGAGCAGTACTTC. Protein sequence: CASTKTPQGGEQYF.

This clonotype was seen ten or more times. CDR3 residues: CASSPDWLDQPQHF. The CDR3 DNA follows: TGTGCCAGCAGCCCGGACTGGCTCGATCAGCCCCAGCATTTT. V gene TRBV7-9 combines with J gene TRBJ1-5; D is unclear. Germline V gives CDR1 SEHNR, CDR2 FQNEAQ (reference sequence). The CDR3 runs 14 residues. The V end lost 5 bases, the J end lost 5 bases, and 13 bases lay between the germline ends.

This clonotype came up many times. The rearrangement uses TRBV12-3 or TRBV12-4 and TRBJ2-1, with TRBD2 matching over 15 bases. V was pared by 8 bases and J by 4 bases, with 6 bases of the junction left unmatched. The CDR3 is made up of 16 amino acids. CDR3 DNA sequence: TGTGCCAGCGGGACTAGCGGGGGGATAAAATACAATGAGCAGTTCTTC. It yields the protein CASGTSGGIKYNEQFF.

This clonotype was observed many times. The rearrangement uses TRBV23-1 and TRBJ2-1, with 8 bases that match TRBD2. TRBV23-1 carries the ORF label, with uncertain function. The ends lost 0 bases at V and 6 bases at J; junction bases unmatched: 7. The CDR3 sequence is 16 residues long. The CDR3 DNA follows: TGCGCCAGCAGTCAATCAACTAGCGGATGGAGCAATGAGCAGTTCTTC. Its translation is CASSQSTSGWSNEQFF.

This clonotype was seen ten or more times. The rearrangement joins TRBV20-1 to TRBJ2-7; tentatively, D is TRBD1 (6 bases). The CDR3 extends over 14 amino acids. Trimming stripped 0 bases from V and 2 bases from J, with 11 bases between. CDR1 is DFQATT, CDR2 SNEGSKA, per germline (reference sequence). In DNA, the CDR3 is TGCAGTGCTAGAGATCTCGGACAGCCCTACGAGCAGTACTTC. As protein: CSARDLGQPYEQYF.

On this clonotype: A read error may account for a junction end that differs from germline. The gene calls are TRBV28 and TRBJ2-7; TRBD1 aligns across 7 bases. Per germline, CDR1 MDHEN and CDR2 SYDVKM. The CDR3 has 11 residues. The CDR3 DNA is TGTGCCAGCAGTACTAGACAGGGCAAGAACTTC. Its translation is CASSTRQGKNF.

This clonotype was seen many times. This chain joins TRBV12-3 or TRBV12-4 and TRBJ1-5; TRBD1 is a possible D gene (5 bases). CDR3 length: 17 residues. V was cut by 1 base and J by 2 bases, with 15 bases left in between. CDR3 amino acids: CASSLVPRVLGNQPQHF. The CDR3 DNA sequence: TGTGCCAGCAGTTTAGTTCCCAGGGTGTTGGGCAATCAGCCCCAGCATTTT.

This clonotype was counted ten times or more. This chain joins TRBV6-1 and TRBJ2-5; D is ambiguous. V lost 2 bases and J 2 bases, leaving 12 bases between the germline ends. The CDR3 totals 15 residues. Germline CDR1 MNHNS, CDR2 SASEGT. The CDR3 nucleotides are TGTGCCAGCAGTGAAAAGGCAGTATATCAAGAGACCCAGTACTTC. This translates into CASSEKAVYQETQYF.

At least ten counts were recorded for this clonotype. This chain joins TRBV7-2 and TRBJ1-5; D not resolved. The V and J ends lost 3 bases and 3 bases respectively, with 9 bases between them. Germline V gene sequence: CDR1 SGHTA, CDR2 FQGNSA. The CDR3 length is 14 residues. The CDR3 region has the DNA TGTGCCAGCAGCTTGACTATTTTCAATCAGCCCCAGCATTTT. This sequence encodes CASSLTIFNQPQHF.

This clonotype showed up many times. J is TRBJ1-1 and V is TRBV6-5; 9 bases fit TRBD1. Trimming took 5 bases from V and 6 from J; bases not matched to a gene: 4. The CDR3 consists of 13 residues. Germline CDR1 and CDR2: MNHEY and SVGAGI. The CDR3 spells CASSQNRGPEAFF. As DNA, the CDR3 is TGTGCCAGCAGTCAAAACAGGGGGCCTGAAGCTTTCTTT.

The chain links TRBV12-3 or TRBV12-4 to TRBJ1-2; 12 bases match TRBD1. Trimming removed 6 bases from V and 4 bases from J; junction bases left unmatched: 12. The CDR3 contains 17 residues. The CDR3 region has the DNA TGTGCCAGCAGAACTACCGGGACAGGGGGCGGTAGCTATGGCTACACCTTC. The encoded protein is CASRTTGTGGGSYGYTF.

This clonotype was found many times. The chain has TRBV20-1 and TRBJ2-5, with D possibly called TRBD1 or TRBD2 (5 bases each). Germline-derived CDR1 and CDR2 are DFQATT and SNEGSKA (reference sequence). This CDR3 has 10 residues. CDR3 protein: CGAGVETQYF. CDR3 nucleotide sequence: TGCGGGGCCGGGGTAGAGACCCAGTACTTC.

This clonotype came up many times. The junction departs from the called germline gene at one end, perhaps through a read error. V and J are TRBV20-1 and TRBJ1-2, with D uncertain. The CDR3 is 14 residues long. Germline V CDR1 and CDR2: DFQATT, SNEGSKA (reference sequence). The CDR3 DNA follows: TGCAGTGCTAGAGATGGGCAGACTAATTATGGCTACACCTTC. Encoded protein: CSARDGQTNYGYTF.

This clonotype was picked up many times. The V gene is TRBV9, the J gene TRBJ2-3, with a weak D call TRBD2 (6 bases). V was pared by 6 bases and J by 5 bases, with 19 bases between. CDR1 and CDR2 (germline): SGDLS, YYNGEE. This CDR3 has 15 amino acids. In DNA, the CDR3 is TGTGCCAGCAATGTCGCCGGGACTCTCCTAGATACGCAGTATTTT. Its protein is CASNVAGTLLDTQYF. Filled out from reference TRBV9 and TRBJ2-3, the complete variable domain reads DSGVTQTPKHLITATGQRVTLRCSPRSGDLSVYWYQQSLDQGLQFLIQYYNGEERAKGNILERFSAQQFPDLHSELNLSSLELGDSALYFCASNVAGTLLDTQYFGPGTRLTVL.

The rearrangement links TRBV7-2 to TRBJ2-3; D gene uncertain. The V end lost 2 bases, the J end lost 0 bases, and 6 bases lay between the germline ends. The CDR3 runs to 14 residues. Per germline, CDR1 SGHTA and CDR2 FQGNSA. For the CDR3, the DNA is TGTGCCAGCAGCTTACCTATTAGCACAGATACGCAGTATTTT. This encodes CASSLPISTDTQYF.

In its sample, this clonotype was seen many times. This rearrangement joins TRBV12-2 to TRBJ2-3; the D call in the table, TRBD2, was not verified against the DNA. TRBV12-2 is flagged as a pseudogene. The CDR3 is made up of 16 amino acids. CDR3 coding DNA: TGTGCAAGTCGCCCCCTTCTGAGGGCGGGAGCAGATACGCAGTATTTT. Translation: CASRPLLRAGADTQYF.

There are many counts of this clonotype. The gene calls are TRBV20-1 and TRBJ2-2; the match to TRBD2 covers 8 bases. Germline V gives CDR1 DFQATT, CDR2 SNEGSKA (reference sequence). This CDR3 has 14 residues. The trim removed 4 bases at V and 1 base at J, leaving 2 bases unmatched. The CDR3 sequence: CSATRGGNTGELFF. As DNA, the CDR3 is TGCAGTGCTACACGGGGGGGGAACACCGGGGAGCTGTTTTTT.

This clonotype showed up many times. The chain has TRBV5-1 and TRBJ2-1; 12 bases are shared with TRBD2. The length of the CDR3 is 15 residues. V lost 4 bases to trimming and J lost 5 bases; unmatched junction nucleotides: 4. CDR1 and CDR2 (germline): SGHRS, YFSETQ. The CDR3 region is CASSRTSGANNEQFF. DNA for the CDR3: TGCGCCAGCAGCCGGACTAGCGGGGCTAACAATGAGCAGTTCTTC.

Ten or more counts support this clonotype. The genes are TRBV7-8 and TRBJ2-7, with a tentative D call TRBD1 (6 bases). The CDR3 runs 13 residues. CDR1 is SGHVS and CDR2 is FQNEAQ in the germline V gene. V was cut by 0 bases and J by 9 bases, with 12 bases left in between. CDR3 in amino acids: CASSLAGAEGQYF. CDR3 coding DNA: TGTGCCAGCAGCTTAGCGGGGGCGGAAGGGCAGTACTTC.